This TCR beta chain was identified during a study of Graves' ophthalmopathy and Graves' hyperthyroidism. TCR beta CDR3 amplification used RNA transcripts. HTBI-primed first-round RT-PCR preceded second-round multiplex PCR. TCRdb analysed the multiplex PCR reads with MiXCR anew, one entry per CDR3 protein. The sample has 600,000 to 950,000 distinct CDR3 sequences, 40% seen once. CDR1 SGHAT and CDR2 FQDESV come from the germline V gene (reference sequence). The CDR3 consists of 16 residues. V shed 4 bases and J shed 5 bases, with 18 bases lying between them. This sequence originates from an adult man with Graves' ophthalmopathy. Specimen: peripheral blood. This rearrangement joins TRBV11-1 to TRBJ2-1; D call uncertain. As DNA, the CDR3 is TGTGCCAGCAGCTCGCCGCCCTATGGATGGGACAATGAGCAGTTCTTC. It codes for CASSSPPYGWDNEQFF.